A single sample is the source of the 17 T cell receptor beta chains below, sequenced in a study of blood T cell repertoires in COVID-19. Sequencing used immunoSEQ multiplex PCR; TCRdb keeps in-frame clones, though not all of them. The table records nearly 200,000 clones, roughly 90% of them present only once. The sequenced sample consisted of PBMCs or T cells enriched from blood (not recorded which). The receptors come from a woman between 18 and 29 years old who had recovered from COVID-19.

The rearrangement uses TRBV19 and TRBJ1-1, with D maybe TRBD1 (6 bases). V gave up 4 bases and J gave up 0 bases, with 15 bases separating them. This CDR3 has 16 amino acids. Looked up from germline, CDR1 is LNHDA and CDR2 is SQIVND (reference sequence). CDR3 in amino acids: CASSKQGGVMNTEAFF. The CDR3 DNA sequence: TGTGCCAGTAGTAAACAGGGAGGGGTCATGAACACTGAAGCTTTCTTT.

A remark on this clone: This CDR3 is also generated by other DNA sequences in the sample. The CDR3 here is CASSLGRNYGYTF. DNA of the CDR3: TGTGCCAGCAGTTTAGGGCGAAACTATGGCTACACCTTC. This chain connects TRBV28 to TRBJ1-2; D call uncertain. V was pared by 2 bases and J by 2 bases, with 6 bases between. The germline V gene has CDR1 MDHEN and CDR2 SYDVKM. The CDR3 is made up of 13 amino acids.

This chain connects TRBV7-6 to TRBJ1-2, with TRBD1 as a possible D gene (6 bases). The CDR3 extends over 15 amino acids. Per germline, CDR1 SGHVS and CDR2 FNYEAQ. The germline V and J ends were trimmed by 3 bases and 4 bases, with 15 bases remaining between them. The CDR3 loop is CASSFPGQSSYGYTF. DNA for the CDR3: TGTGCCAGCAGCTTCCCAGGACAGTCGTCCTATGGCTACACCTTC. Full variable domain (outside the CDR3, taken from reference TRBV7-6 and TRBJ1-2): GAGVSQSPRYKVTKRGQDVALRCDPISGHVSLYWYRQALGQGPEFLTYFNYEAQQDKSGLPNDRFSAERPEGSISTLTIQRTEQRDSAMYRCASSFPGQSSYGYTFGSGTRLTVV.

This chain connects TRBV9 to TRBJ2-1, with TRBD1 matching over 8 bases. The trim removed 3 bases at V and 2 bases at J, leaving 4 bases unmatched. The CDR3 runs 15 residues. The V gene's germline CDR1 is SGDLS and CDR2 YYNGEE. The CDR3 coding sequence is TGTGCCAGCAGCGCCTGGACAGGGACCTACAATGAGCAGTTCTTC. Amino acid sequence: CASSAWTGTYNEQFF.

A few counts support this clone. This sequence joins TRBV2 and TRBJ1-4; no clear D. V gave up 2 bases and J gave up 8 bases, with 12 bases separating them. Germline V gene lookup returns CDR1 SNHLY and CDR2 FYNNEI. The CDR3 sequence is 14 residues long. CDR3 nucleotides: TGTGCCAGCAGTGAACCTAACGGAGAAGAAAAACTGTTTTTT. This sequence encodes CASSEPNGEEKLFF.

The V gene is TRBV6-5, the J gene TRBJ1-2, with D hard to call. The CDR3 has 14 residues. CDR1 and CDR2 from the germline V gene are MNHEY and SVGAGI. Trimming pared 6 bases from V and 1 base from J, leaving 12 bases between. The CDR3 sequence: CASSASGGNYGYTF. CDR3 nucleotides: TGTGCCAGCAGCGCGTCGGGTGGTAACTATGGCTACACCTTC.

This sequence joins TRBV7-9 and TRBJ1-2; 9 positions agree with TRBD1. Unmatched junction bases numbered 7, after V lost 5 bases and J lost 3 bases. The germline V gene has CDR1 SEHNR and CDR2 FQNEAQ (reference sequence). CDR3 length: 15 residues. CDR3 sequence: CASSNRDRVDYGYTF. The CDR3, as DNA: TGTGCCAGCAGCAACCGGGACAGGGTTGACTATGGCTACACCTTC.

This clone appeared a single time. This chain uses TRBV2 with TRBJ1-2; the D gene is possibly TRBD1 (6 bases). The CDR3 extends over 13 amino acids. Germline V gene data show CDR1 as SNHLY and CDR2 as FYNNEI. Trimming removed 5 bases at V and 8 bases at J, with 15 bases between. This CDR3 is CASSTTGSRGYTF. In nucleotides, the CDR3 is TGTGCCAGCAGTACAACAGGGTCGAGAGGCTACACCTTC.

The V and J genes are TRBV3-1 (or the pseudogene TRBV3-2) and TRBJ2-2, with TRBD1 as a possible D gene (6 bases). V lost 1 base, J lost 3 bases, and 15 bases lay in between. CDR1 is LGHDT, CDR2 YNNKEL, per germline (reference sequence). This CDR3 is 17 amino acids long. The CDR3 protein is CASSQVQRTAYTGELFF. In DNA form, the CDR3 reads TGTGCCAGCAGCCAAGTTCAGAGGACAGCTTACACCGGGGAGCTGTTTTTT.

The chain's CDR3 is CASSLPGNNSPLHF. CDR3 bases: TGTGCCAGCAGTCTCCCCGGGAATAATTCACCCCTCCACTTT. This sequence joins TRBV25-1 and TRBJ1-6; the D is unclear. The germline V gene has CDR1 MGHDK and CDR2 SYGVNS. This CDR3 has 14 residues. Trimming pared 5 bases from V and 5 bases from J, leaving 10 bases between. Supplemented by reference TRBV25-1 and TRBJ1-6, the full variable domain reads EADIYQTPRYLVIGTGKKITLECSQTMGHDKMYWYQQDPGMELHLIHYSYGVNSTEKGDLSSESTVSRIRTEHFPLTLESARPSHTSQYLCASSLPGNNSPLHFGNGTRLTVT.

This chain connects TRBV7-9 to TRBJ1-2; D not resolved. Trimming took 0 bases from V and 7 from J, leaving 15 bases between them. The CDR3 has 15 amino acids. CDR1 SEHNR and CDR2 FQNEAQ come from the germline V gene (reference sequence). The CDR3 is CASSLAGGERGGYTF. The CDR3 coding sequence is TGTGCCAGCAGCTTAGCAGGCGGGGAAAGAGGTGGCTACACCTTC.

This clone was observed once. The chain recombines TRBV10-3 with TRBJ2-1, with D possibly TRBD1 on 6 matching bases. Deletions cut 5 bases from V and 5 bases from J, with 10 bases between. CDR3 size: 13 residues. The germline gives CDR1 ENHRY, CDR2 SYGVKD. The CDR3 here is CAISINRDNEQFF. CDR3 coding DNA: TGTGCCATCAGTATTAACAGGGACAATGAGCAGTTCTTC.

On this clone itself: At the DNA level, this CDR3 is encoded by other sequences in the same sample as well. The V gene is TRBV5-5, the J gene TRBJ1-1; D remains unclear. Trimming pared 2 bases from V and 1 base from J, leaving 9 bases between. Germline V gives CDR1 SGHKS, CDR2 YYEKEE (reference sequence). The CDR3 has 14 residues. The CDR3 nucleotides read TGTGCCAGCAGCTTAGATCGGGGGAACACTGAAGCTTTCTTT. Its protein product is CASSLDRGNTEAFF.

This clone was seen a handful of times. The CDR3 coding sequence is TGTGCCAGTAGTTTGGTGGACAGGGATTCACCCCTCCACTTT. Translated, it gives CASSLVDRDSPLHF. The chain has TRBV19 and TRBJ1-6; 8 bases agree with TRBD1. The CDR3 contains 14 residues. Germline V gene sequence: CDR1 LNHDA, CDR2 SQIVND (reference sequence). The J segment lost 8 bases and the V segment lost 5 bases, leaving 5 bases of the junction unmatched.

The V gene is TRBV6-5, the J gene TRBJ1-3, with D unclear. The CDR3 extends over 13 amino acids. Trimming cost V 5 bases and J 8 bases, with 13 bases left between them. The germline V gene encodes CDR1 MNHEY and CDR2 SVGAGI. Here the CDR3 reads CASSPWRGDTIYF. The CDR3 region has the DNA TGTGCCAGCAGTCCTTGGAGAGGAGACACCATATATTTT.

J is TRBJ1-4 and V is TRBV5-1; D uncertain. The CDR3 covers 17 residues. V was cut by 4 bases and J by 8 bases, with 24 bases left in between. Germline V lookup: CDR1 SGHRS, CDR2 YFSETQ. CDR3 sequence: CASSPVLGGPPGEKLFF. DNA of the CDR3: TGCGCCAGCAGCCCAGTCCTTGGAGGGCCCCCTGGGGAAAAACTGTTTTTT.

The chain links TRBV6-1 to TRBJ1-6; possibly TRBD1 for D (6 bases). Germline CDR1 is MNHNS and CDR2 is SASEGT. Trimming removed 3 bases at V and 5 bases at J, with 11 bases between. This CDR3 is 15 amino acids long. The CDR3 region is CASSDEQGNNSPLHF. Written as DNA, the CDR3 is TGTGCCAGCAGTGATGAACAGGGAAATAATTCACCCCTCCACTTT.